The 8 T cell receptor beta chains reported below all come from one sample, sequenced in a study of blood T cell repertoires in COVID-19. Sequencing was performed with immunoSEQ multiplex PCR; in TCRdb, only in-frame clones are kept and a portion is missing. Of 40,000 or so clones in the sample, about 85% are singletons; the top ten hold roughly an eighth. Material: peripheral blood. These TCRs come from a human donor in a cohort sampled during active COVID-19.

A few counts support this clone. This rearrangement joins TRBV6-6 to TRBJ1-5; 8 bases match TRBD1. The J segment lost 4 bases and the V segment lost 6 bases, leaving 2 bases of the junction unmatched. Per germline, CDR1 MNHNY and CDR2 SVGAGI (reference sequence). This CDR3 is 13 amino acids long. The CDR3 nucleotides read TGTGCCAGCAGCCGACAGGGGAATCAGCCCCAGCATTTT. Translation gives CASSRQGNQPQHF.

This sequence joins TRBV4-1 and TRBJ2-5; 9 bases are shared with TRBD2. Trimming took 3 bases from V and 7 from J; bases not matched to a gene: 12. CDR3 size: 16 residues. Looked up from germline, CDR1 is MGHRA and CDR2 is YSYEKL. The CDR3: CASSQELLAGAMTQYF. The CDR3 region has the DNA TGCGCCAGCAGCCAGGAGTTGTTAGCGGGGGCCATGACCCAGTACTTC.

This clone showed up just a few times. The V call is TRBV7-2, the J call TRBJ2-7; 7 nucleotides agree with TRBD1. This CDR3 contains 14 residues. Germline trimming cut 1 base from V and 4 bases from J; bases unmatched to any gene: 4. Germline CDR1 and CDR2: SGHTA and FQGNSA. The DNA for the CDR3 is TGTGCCAGCAGCTTAGTGGGACAGACTTACGAGCAGTACTTC. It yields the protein CASSLVGQTYEQYF.

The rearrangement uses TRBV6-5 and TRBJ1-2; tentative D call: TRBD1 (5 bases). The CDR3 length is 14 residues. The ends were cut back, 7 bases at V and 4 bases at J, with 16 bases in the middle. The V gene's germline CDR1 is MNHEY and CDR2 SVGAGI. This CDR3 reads CASTERGDVYGYTF. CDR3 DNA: TGTGCCAGCACGGAGCGGGGGGATGTCTATGGCTACACCTTC.

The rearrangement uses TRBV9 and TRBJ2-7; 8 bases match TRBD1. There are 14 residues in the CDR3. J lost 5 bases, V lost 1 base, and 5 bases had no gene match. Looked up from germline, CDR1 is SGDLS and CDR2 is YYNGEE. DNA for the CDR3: TGTGCCAGCAGCGTAACAGGGGGTAGCGACGAGCAGTACTTC. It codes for CASSVTGGSDEQYF.

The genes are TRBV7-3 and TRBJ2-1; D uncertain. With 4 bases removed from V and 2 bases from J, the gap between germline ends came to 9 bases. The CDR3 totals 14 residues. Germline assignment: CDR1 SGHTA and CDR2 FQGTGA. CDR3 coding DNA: TGTGCCAGCAGCTCCGAAGGAGCCTACAATGAGCAGTTCTTC. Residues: CASSSEGAYNEQFF.

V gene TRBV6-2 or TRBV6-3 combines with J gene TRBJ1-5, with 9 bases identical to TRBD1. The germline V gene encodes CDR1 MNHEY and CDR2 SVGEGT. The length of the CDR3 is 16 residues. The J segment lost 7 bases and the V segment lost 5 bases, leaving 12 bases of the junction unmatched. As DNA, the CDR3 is TGTGCCAGCAGTCCCACGGGACAGGGCTCAGGACAGCCCCAGCATTTT. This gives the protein CASSPTGQGSGQPQHF.

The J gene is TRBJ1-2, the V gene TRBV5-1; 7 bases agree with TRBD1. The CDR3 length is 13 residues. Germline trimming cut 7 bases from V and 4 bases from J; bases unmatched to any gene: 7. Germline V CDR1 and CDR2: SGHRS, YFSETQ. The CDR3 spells CASSRDRLYGYTF. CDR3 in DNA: TGCGCCAGCTCCCGGGACAGACTCTATGGCTACACCTTC.